The text below deals with one TCR beta chain. Its antigen is as yet unknown. The V end was cut by 3 bases, the J end by 1 base, with 12 bases between. The germline CDR1 and CDR2 sequences are KGHSH and LQKENI. The CDR3 covers 15 residues. This record comes from a study of OX40 agonist ivuxolimab in advanced cancers. In the study overall: Anti-PD-1, anti-PD-L1 or anti-CTLA-4 therapy given earlier was allowed, and over 35% had some.

Enrollment shut out patients with autoimmune disease history or systemic immunosuppression. The study sampled blood at baseline, cycle 4 day 1, and cycle 7 day 1. Assay: immunoSEQ multiplex PCR; the TCRdb copy retains only in-frame clones and omits some. The repertoire holds about 110,000 clones, with roughly 87% as singletons. Regarding the study as a whole: Clonal expansion by week 6 occurred in CD4+ and CD8+ blood T cells (at 0.1 to 3.0 mg/kg).

This TCR was recovered from an adult with an advanced solid tumor such as melanoma, head and neck, liver or kidney cancer. The chain links TRBV18 to TRBJ1-1; TRBD1 might be the D (6 bases). The source material was CD4+ or CD8+ T cells sorted from blood, sampled in a trial of the OX40 agonist ivuxolimab. The CDR3 DNA reads as TGTGCCAGCTCACCCCGACAGGAGACGAACACTGAAGCTTTCTTT. Translated, it gives CASSPRQETNTEAFF.